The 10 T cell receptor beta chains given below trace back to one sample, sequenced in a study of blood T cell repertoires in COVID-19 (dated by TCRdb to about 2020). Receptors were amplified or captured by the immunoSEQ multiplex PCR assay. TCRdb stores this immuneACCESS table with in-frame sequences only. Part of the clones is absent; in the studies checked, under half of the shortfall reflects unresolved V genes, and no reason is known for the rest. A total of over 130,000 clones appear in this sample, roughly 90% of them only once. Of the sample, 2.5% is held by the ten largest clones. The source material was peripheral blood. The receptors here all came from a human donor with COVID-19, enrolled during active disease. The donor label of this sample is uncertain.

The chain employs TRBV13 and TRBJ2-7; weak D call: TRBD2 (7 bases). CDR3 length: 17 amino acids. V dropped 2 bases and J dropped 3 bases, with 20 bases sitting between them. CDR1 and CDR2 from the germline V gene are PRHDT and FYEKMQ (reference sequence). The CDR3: CASSLSGSGGPHYEQYF. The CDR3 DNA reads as TGTGCCAGCAGCTTAAGTGGGTCGGGGGGCCCCCACTACGAGCAGTACTTC.

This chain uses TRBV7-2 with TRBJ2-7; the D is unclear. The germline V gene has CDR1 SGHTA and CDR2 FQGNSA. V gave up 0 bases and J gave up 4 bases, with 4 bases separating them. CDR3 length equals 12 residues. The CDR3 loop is CASSLAAYEQYF. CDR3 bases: TGTGCCAGCAGCTTAGCCGCGTACGAGCAGTACTTC.

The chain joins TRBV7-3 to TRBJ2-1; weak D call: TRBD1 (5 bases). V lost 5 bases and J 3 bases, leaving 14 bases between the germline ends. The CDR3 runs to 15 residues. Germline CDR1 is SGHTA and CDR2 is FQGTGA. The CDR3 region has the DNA TGTGCCAGCAGCATATGGGGCGGAGACTACAATGAGCAGTTCTTC. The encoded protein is CASSIWGGDYNEQFF. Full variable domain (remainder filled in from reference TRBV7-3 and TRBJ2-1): GAGVSQTPSNKVTEKGKYVELRCDPISGHTALYWYRQSLGQGPEFLIYFQGTGAADDSGLPNDRFFAVRPEGSVSTLKIQRTERGDSAVYLCASSIWGGDYNEQFFGPGTRLTVL.

This CDR3 reads CASSSGTLRKGYTF. The CDR3 DNA is TGTGCCAGTAGTAGCGGGACTCTTCGAAAAGGCTACACCTTC. The chain couples TRBV19 to TRBJ1-2; tentative D call: TRBD1 (5 bases). The germline gives CDR1 LNHDA, CDR2 SQIVND (reference sequence). Between the trimmed V and J ends, which lost 4 bases and 8 bases, there was a span of 17 bases. The CDR3 extends over 14 amino acids.

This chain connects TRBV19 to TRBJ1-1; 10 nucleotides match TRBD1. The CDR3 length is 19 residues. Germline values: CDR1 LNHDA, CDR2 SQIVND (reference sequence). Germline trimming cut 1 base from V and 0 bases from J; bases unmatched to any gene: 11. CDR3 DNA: TGTGCCAGTAGTATAGGGGCACGGTGGACAGGGGGTGTGAACACTGAAGCTTTCTTT. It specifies CASSIGARWTGGVNTEAFF.

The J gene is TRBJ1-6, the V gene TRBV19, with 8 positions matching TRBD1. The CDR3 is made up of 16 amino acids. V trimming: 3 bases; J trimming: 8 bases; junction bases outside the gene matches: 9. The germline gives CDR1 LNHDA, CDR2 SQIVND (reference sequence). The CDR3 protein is CASSIQMTGADSPLHF. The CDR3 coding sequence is TGTGCCAGTAGTATCCAGATGACAGGGGCGGATTCACCCCTCCACTTT.

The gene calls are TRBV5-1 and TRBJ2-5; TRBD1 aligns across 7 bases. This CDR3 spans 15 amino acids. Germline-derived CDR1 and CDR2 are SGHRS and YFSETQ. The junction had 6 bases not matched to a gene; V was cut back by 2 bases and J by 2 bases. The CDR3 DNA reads TGCGCCAGCAGCTTATGGGACAGACCTCAAGAGACCCAGTACTTC. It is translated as CASSLWDRPQETQYF.

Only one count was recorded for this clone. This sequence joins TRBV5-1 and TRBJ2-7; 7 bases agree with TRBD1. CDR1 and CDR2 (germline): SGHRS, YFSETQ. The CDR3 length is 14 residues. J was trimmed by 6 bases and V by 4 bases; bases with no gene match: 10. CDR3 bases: TGCGCCAGCAGCCCGAGACAGGGTATTTCCGAGCAGTACTTC. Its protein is CASSPRQGISEQYF.

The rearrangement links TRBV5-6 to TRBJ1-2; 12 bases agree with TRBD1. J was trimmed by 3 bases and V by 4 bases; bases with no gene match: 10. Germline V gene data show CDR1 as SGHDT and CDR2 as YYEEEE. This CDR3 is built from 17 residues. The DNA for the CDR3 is TGTGCCAGCAGCCAGACATTTGGGACAGGGGGCGACTATGGCTACACCTTC. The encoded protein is CASSQTFGTGGDYGYTF.

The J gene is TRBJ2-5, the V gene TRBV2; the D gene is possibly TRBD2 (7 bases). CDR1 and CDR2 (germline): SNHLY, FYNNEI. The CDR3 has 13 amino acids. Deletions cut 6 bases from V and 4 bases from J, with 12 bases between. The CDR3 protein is CASRRGTTETQYF. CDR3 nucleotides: TGTGCCAGCAGGAGGGGGACTACAGAGACCCAGTACTTC.